This T cell receptor beta chain was observed in a study of blood T cell repertoires in COVID-19. Across the whole study: From T cells, B-cell-depleted T cells, or PBMCs came the material, which was cDNA or gDNA.

This table comes from immunoSEQ multiplex PCR, and its TCRdb copy is limited to in-frame clones, with some not included. The sample has roughly 77,000 clones, 75% to 85% seen once. Trimming stripped 4 bases from V and 4 bases from J, with 7 bases between. The germline gives CDR1 SNHLY, CDR2 FYNNEI. This CDR3 comprises 12 residues. This receptor was taken from a woman between 65 and 79 years old with acute or convalescent COVID-19. This chain joins TRBV2 and TRBJ1-2; D remains ambiguous. The sequencing input was peripheral blood. CDR3 nucleotides: TGTGCCAGCAGTGGAGTTATCTATGGCTACACCTTC. Translating gives CASSGVIYGYTF. The complete variable domain, with remaining parts taken from reference TRBV2 and TRBJ1-2, reads EPEVTQTPSHQVTQMGQEVILRCVPISNHLYFYWYRQILGQKVEFLVSFYNNEISEKSEIFDDQFSVERPDGSNFTLKIRSTKLEDSAMYFCASSGVIYGYTFGSGTRLTVV.